Each of the 10 T cell receptor beta chains below was sequenced from the same sample in a study of CD8 T cells in ankylosing spondylitis. TCRdb re-called the 5' RACE reads with MiXCR, one entry per CDR3 protein. The sample lists about 42,000 distinct CDR3 sequences; just under 4% were seen once. Material: blood, either unsorted or a sorted T cell fraction (not recorded which). The receptors come from a female donor with ankylosing spondylitis or in good health (not recorded which).

This clonotype was counted only a few times. This chain joins TRBV3-1 and TRBJ2-2; 9 bases match TRBD1. Germline CDR1 reads LGHDT; CDR2 reads YNNKEL (reference sequence). This CDR3 comprises 16 residues. The V segment lost 3 bases and the J segment 6 bases; nucleotides outside the gene matches: 8. The CDR3 protein is CASSQEGQGRSGELFF. The CDR3 nucleotides read TGTGCCAGCAGCCAGGAGGGACAGGGTCGGTCCGGGGAGCTGTTTTTT.

Note on this clonotype: A much larger clone lies a single base off, so this may be a read error. The chain is built from TRBV9 and TRBJ1-2; D possibly corresponds to TRBD1 (5 bases). The CDR3 has 16 amino acids. Deletions cut 4 bases from V and 9 bases from J, with 25 bases between. The germline V gene has CDR1 SGDLS and CDR2 YYNGEE. The CDR3 nucleotides read TGTGCCAGCAGCACTCCCGGAGTGTCGGACAAGGATCGCTACACCTTC. Residues: CASSTPGVSDKDRYTF.

This clonotype was counted at least ten times. The CDR3 here is CASSAGQIQYNEQFF. DNA for the CDR3: TGTGCCAGCAGCGCGGGACAGATCCAATACAATGAGCAGTTCTTC. This chain links TRBV9 with TRBJ2-1, with TRBD1 identical over 7 bases. V shed 3 bases, J shed 4 bases, and the junction held 7 bases outside the gene matches. Germline CDR1 and CDR2: SGDLS and YYNGEE. The CDR3 contains 15 residues.

This clonotype was detected a few times. The chain carries TRBV9 and TRBJ2-3; D gene uncertain. The CDR3 runs to 13 residues. Germline V gives CDR1 SGDLS, CDR2 YYNGEE. The V and J ends lost 0 bases and 5 bases respectively, with 7 bases between them. The CDR3 region is CASSVGPQDTQYF. The DNA for the CDR3 is TGTGCCAGCAGCGTAGGGCCCCAAGATACGCAGTATTTT.

Judged by abundance, this clonotype is medium-sized. The chain joins TRBV9 to TRBJ1-3, with D unclear. There are 16 residues in the CDR3. Germline CDR1 and CDR2: SGDLS and YYNGEE. V dropped 0 bases and J dropped 0 bases, with 10 bases sitting between them. CDR3 loop: CASSVAAGGSGNTIYF. In DNA form, the CDR3 reads TGTGCCAGCAGCGTAGCGGCAGGTGGCTCTGGAAACACCATATATTTT.

This clonotype appeared many times. The chain employs TRBV9 and TRBJ2-2; the D gene is possibly TRBD1 (6 bases). The CDR3 runs to 15 residues. Germline V gene sequence: CDR1 SGDLS, CDR2 YYNGEE. Trimming pared 3 bases from V and 4 bases from J, leaving 13 bases between. As DNA, the CDR3 is TGTGCCAGCAGCGAACCGAGGGGGAGCACCGGGGAGCTGTTTTTT. This encodes CASSEPRGSTGELFF.

V is TRBV9 and J is TRBJ2-4, with 8 bases matching TRBD2. This CDR3 has 15 residues. Trimming cost V 5 bases and J 0 bases; bases outside gene matches: 4. Germline CDR1 SGDLS, CDR2 YYNGEE. This CDR3 is CASSDGGAAKNIQYF. The CDR3 nucleotides read TGTGCCAGCAGTGACGGGGGGGCAGCCAAAAACATTCAGTACTTC.

The rearrangement links TRBV9 to TRBJ2-5; TRBD2 matches 7 bases. There are 15 residues in the CDR3. The V and J ends lost 1 base and 0 bases, in that order; junction bases with no gene match: 3. Germline values: CDR1 SGDLS, CDR2 YYNGEE. CDR3 sequence reads: CASSVRGVDQETQYF. The CDR3 DNA reads as TGTGCCAGCAGCGTACGGGGGGTAGACCAAGAGACCCAGTACTTC.

This clonotype was picked up a small number of times. The J gene is TRBJ2-2, the V gene TRBV9; no firm D call. The germline V gene has CDR1 SGDLS and CDR2 YYNGEE. The V gene lost 0 bases and the J gene lost 1 base, with 10 bases spanning the gap. The CDR3 extends over 16 amino acids. CDR3 nucleotides: TGTGCCAGCAGCGTAGGGGCCTCTTTGAACACCGGGGAGCTGTTTTTT. Translated: CASSVGASLNTGELFF.

The chain is built from TRBV9 and TRBJ2-6; D gene ambiguous. The length of the CDR3 is 16 residues. Trimming pared 2 bases from V and 4 bases from J, leaving 13 bases between. Germline loops: CDR1 SGDLS, CDR2 YYNGEE. Here the CDR3 DNA reads TGTGCCAGCAGCGTGGGGTGGAGCCCCGGGGCCAACGTCCTGACTTTC. It yields the protein CASSVGWSPGANVLTF.